The present T cell receptor (beta chain) was sequenced within a study of human T cells and chemical hapten exposure. Study as a whole: Sensitization involved placing 2% DPC onto a 2 cm by 2 cm region of upper inner arm skin.

The CDR3 runs 15 residues. Trimming cost V 4 bases and J 5 bases, with 17 bases left between them. From germline, CDR1 is MNHEY and CDR2 SVGAGI. Time point described: patch test 2, 6 weeks after DPC sensitization. Described treatment: therapeutic diphenylcyclopropenone sensitization with weekly scalp DPC. Total RNA was extracted from unfractionated whole blood. A single record per CDR3 protein comes from TCRdb applying MiXCR to the RACE reads. In the table there are about 350,000 distinct CDR3 sequences, roughly 6% of which are singletons. General study points: Alopecia affecting every donor means their immune response may not match healthy people's. With DPC sensitization, TCRs exceeding 1 in 1000 frequency showed no change.

Many counts were recorded for this clonotype. Its target is not known. This clonotype originated in a woman aged 18-35 years with alopecia areata. Some clones in this sample may be carry-over from other donors' samples. Here the sequenced sample was whole blood, taken in connection with sensitization to the hapten diphenylcyclopropenone (DPC). The chain joins TRBV6-5 to TRBJ1-2; D gene uncertain. CDR3 DNA: TGTGCCAGCAGTTCACACGGTGGAATCTTATATGGCTACACCTTC. Its protein product is CASSSHGGILYGYTF.